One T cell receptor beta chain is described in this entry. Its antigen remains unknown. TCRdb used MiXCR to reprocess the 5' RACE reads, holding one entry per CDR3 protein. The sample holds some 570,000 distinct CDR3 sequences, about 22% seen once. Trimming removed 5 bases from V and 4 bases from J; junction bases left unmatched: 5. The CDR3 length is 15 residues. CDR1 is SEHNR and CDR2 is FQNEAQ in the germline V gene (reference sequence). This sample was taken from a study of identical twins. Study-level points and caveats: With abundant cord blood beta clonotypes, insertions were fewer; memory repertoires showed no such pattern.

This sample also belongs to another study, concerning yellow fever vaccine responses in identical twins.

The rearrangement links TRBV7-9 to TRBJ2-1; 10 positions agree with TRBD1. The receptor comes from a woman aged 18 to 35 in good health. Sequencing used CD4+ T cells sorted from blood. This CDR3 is CASSTGGQGYNEQFF. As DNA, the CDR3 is TGTGCCAGCAGCACTGGGGGACAGGGGTACAATGAGCAGTTCTTC. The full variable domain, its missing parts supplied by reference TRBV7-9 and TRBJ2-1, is DTGVSQNPRHKITKRGQNVTFRCDPISEHNRLYWYRQTLGQGPEFLTYFQNEAQLEKSRLLSDRFSAERPKGSFSTLEIQRTEQGDSAMYLCASSTGGQGYNEQFFGPGTRLTVL.